A single sample is the source of the 24 T cell receptor beta chains below, sequenced in a study of blood T cell repertoires in COVID-19. Profiled with immunoSEQ multiplex PCR; TCRdb holds only in-frame clones, not every one. This table has 40,000 to 45,000 clones, about 85% appearing once. The sample was peripheral blood. Source of these receptors: a man between 60 and 70 years old with acute or convalescent COVID-19.

The gene calls are TRBV21-1 and TRBJ1-3. TRBV21-1 is given as a pseudogene. This CDR3 is 17 amino acids long. The CDR3 region is CASSKGSRGGSGNTIYF. The CDR3, as DNA: TGTGCCAGCAGCAAAGGCTCTAGGGGGGGCTCTGGAAACACCATATATTTT.

The gene calls are TRBV18 and TRBJ2-1; 8 bases line up with TRBD2. With 5 bases clipped from V and 8 bases from J, the junction kept 8 bases outside the gene matches. This CDR3 is built from 14 residues. The germline gives CDR1 KGHSH, CDR2 LQKENI. The CDR3 spells CASSSLGLADEQFF. The CDR3 nucleotides read TGTGCCAGCTCATCTTTAGGACTAGCCGATGAGCAGTTCTTC.

The chain recombines TRBV5-1 with TRBJ2-4; tentatively, D is TRBD2 (6 bases). V was shortened by 0 bases and J by 14 bases, with 18 bases between the two germline ends. CDR1 is SGHRS and CDR2 is YFSETQ in the germline V gene. The CDR3 sequence is 14 residues long. CDR3 protein: CASSLEWVTRGKYF. CDR3 DNA: TGCGCCAGCAGCTTGGAATGGGTGACTAGGGGAAAGTACTTC.

The chain recombines TRBV18 with TRBJ2-7; TRBD2 matches 11 bases. The J segment lost 6 bases and the V segment lost 3 bases, leaving 10 bases of the junction unmatched. The V gene's germline CDR1 is KGHSH and CDR2 LQKENI. The CDR3 consists of 16 residues. The DNA for the CDR3 is TGTGCCAGCTCACCTTGGACTAGCGGGTATATCCCCGAGCAGTACTTC. Protein: CASSPWTSGYIPEQYF.

The V call is TRBV3-1 (or the pseudogene TRBV3-2), the J call TRBJ1-6, with unresolved D. Germline V lookup: CDR1 LGHDT, CDR2 YNNKEL (reference sequence). V dropped 3 bases and J dropped 10 bases, with 16 bases sitting between them. The CDR3 spans 15 residues. For the CDR3, the DNA is TGTGCCAGCAGCCATGAGGGCGGGTTTAGGTCACCCCTCCACTTT. Its protein product is CASSHEGGFRSPLHF.

The chain employs TRBV7-8 and TRBJ2-2; tentative D call: TRBD2 (5 bases). The V end lost 2 bases, the J end lost 6 bases, and 13 bases lay between the germline ends. The CDR3 has 15 amino acids. The germline CDR1 and CDR2 sequences are SGHVS and FQNEAQ. The CDR3 sequence: CASSLFRDDPGELFF. For the CDR3, the DNA is TGTGCCAGCAGCTTATTCCGGGATGACCCCGGGGAGCTGTTTTTT.

This clone was detected once. This sequence joins TRBV6-5 and TRBJ1-5; D is perhaps TRBD1 (6 bases). V was cut by 8 bases and J by 6 bases, with 20 bases left in between. Looked up from germline, CDR1 is MNHEY and CDR2 is SVGAGI. This CDR3 comprises 15 residues. CDR3 nucleotide sequence: TGTGCCAGCTTGGCTATCGTAGGGGGGGTTCAGCCCCAGCATTTT. This codes for CASLAIVGGVQPQHF.

V usage is TRBV6-2 or TRBV6-3 and J usage is TRBJ2-3; 7 nucleotides align to TRBD2. This CDR3 region has 16 residues. V shed 2 bases and J 2 bases; nucleotides not matched to a gene: 7. Germline values: CDR1 MNHEY, CDR2 SVGEGT. The CDR3 reads CASSYQSGDPTDTQYF. In DNA form, the CDR3 reads TGTGCCAGCAGTTACCAAAGCGGGGACCCCACAGATACGCAGTATTTT.

V and J are TRBV18 and TRBJ1-6; D remains unclear. V lost 6 bases to trimming and J lost 5 bases, with 11 bases between them. Per the germline V gene, CDR1 is KGHSH and CDR2 is LQKENI. This CDR3 has 14 amino acids. The CDR3 DNA is TGTGCCAGCTCCAGCGAGAGGCATAATTCACCCCTCCACTTT. This codes for CASSSERHNSPLHF.

V is TRBV5-8 and J is TRBJ2-1, with D possibly being TRBD1 (5 bases). There are 13 residues in the CDR3. Per the germline V gene, CDR1 is SGHTS and CDR2 is YDEGEE. Trimming stripped 0 bases from V and 6 bases from J, with 7 bases between. CDR3 bases: TGTGCCAGCAGCTTGGGACAGACCAATGAGCAGTTCTTC. This sequence encodes CASSLGQTNEQFF.

In this sample, this clone turned up once. This rearrangement joins TRBV5-5 to TRBJ1-2, with a possible D match to TRBD1 (6 bases). The V end lost 4 bases, the J end lost 7 bases, and 17 bases lay between the germline ends. The CDR3 contains 14 residues. The germline gives CDR1 SGHKS, CDR2 YYEKEE (reference sequence). CDR3 coding DNA: TGTGCCAGCAGCCTAGGGGGAATCGAGGGTGGCTACACCTTC. Its protein is CASSLGGIEGGYTF.

V usage is TRBV9 and J usage is TRBJ2-7; 10 bases are shared with TRBD2. The length of the CDR3 is 15 residues. Trimming cost V 1 base and J 3 bases; bases outside gene matches: 4. Germline loops: CDR1 SGDLS, CDR2 YYNGEE. The CDR3 coding sequence is TGTGCCAGCAGCGTAACAACTAGCGGGGACTACGAGCAGTACTTC. It encodes CASSVTTSGDYEQYF.

This clone was seen just once. The CDR3 is CAWSVWTGSTGELFF. The CDR3 DNA is TGTGCCTGGAGTGTGTGGACAGGGTCGACCGGGGAGCTGTTTTTT. The chain couples TRBV30 to TRBJ2-2; 8 bases fit TRBD1. The germline CDR1 and CDR2 sequences are GTSNPN and SVGIG (reference sequence). The junction had 5 bases not matched to a gene; V was cut back by 0 bases and J by 5 bases. This CDR3 contains 15 residues. Supplemented by reference TRBV30 and TRBJ2-2, the full variable domain reads SQTIHQWPATLVQPVGSPLSLECTVEGTSNPNLYWYRQAAGRGLQLLFYSVGIGQISSEVPQNLSASRPQDRQFILSSKKLLLSDSGFYLCAWSVWTGSTGELFFGEGSRLTVL.

The gene calls are TRBV28 and TRBJ1-1; D is unclear. The germline CDR1 and CDR2 sequences are MDHEN and SYDVKM. CDR3 length: 10 amino acids. Trimming removed 5 bases from V and 11 bases from J, with 9 bases in between. The CDR3 loop is CASSIETAFF. CDR3 sequence (DNA): TGTGCCAGCAGTATAGAAACGGCTTTCTTT.

The chain recombines TRBV19 with TRBJ1-2; TRBD1 matches at 7 bases. The CDR3 is 14 residues long. J gave up 7 bases and V 7 bases, and 12 bases lay outside the gene matches. Per the germline V gene, CDR1 is LNHDA and CDR2 is SQIVND (reference sequence). Here the CDR3 reads CASTSKDRVGGYTF. The DNA for the CDR3 is TGTGCCAGTACCTCCAAAGACAGGGTTGGTGGCTACACCTTC.

V usage is TRBV25-1 and J usage is TRBJ1-3; D possibly corresponds to TRBD1 (6 bases). The V end was cut by 3 bases, the J end by 1 base, with 10 bases between. The germline V gene has CDR1 MGHDK and CDR2 SYGVNS. This CDR3 spans 15 amino acids. This chain's CDR3 is CASSDRGYSGNTIYF. The CDR3 DNA is TGTGCCAGCAGTGACAGGGGATATTCTGGAAACACCATATATTTT.

The chain is built from TRBV3-1 (or the pseudogene TRBV3-2) and TRBJ2-7; a weak D match, TRBD2 (6 bases). The CDR3 is 14 amino acids. Germline assignment: CDR1 LGHDT and CDR2 YNNKEL (reference sequence). The ends were cut back, 6 bases at V and 5 bases at J, with 17 bases in the middle. The CDR3 coding sequence is TGTGCCAGCAGTTCCTGGACTAAGCTTCACGAGCAGTACTTC. This gives the protein CASSSWTKLHEQYF.

V gene TRBV10-1 combines with J gene TRBJ2-3, with D uncertain. V was shortened by 3 bases and J by 7 bases, with 14 bases between the two germline ends. The CDR3 is 14 residues long. The V gene's germline CDR1 is WNHNN and CDR2 SYGVQD (reference sequence). CDR3 DNA sequence: TGCGCCAGCAGTGACGGCGGCTCCCGGAATACGCAGTATTTT. Translating gives CASSDGGSRNTQYF.

To note about this clone: The sample carries other DNA sequences with the same CDR3. V and J are TRBV19 and TRBJ2-1; 13 bases are shared with TRBD2. The germline gives CDR1 LNHDA, CDR2 SQIVND (reference sequence). Unmatched junction bases numbered 1, after V lost 4 bases and J lost 4 bases. This CDR3 has 15 residues. This CDR3 is CASSRTSGGYNEQFF. CDR3 sequence (DNA): TGTGCCAGTAGTAGGACTAGCGGGGGTTACAATGAGCAGTTCTTC.

The chain recombines TRBV29-1 with TRBJ2-3; 9 bases are a match to TRBD1. The CDR3 consists of 14 residues. Germline V gives CDR1 SQVTM, CDR2 ANQGSEA. J gave up 6 bases and V 8 bases, and 12 bases lay outside the gene matches. CDR3 in DNA: TGCAGCTGGGGGGTGGGACAGGGCTATGATACGCAGTATTTT. It is translated as CSWGVGQGYDTQYF.

The chain employs TRBV30 and TRBJ1-2; maybe TRBD1 (6 bases). There are 15 residues in the CDR3. V was clipped by 2 bases and J by 8 bases, with 21 bases between them. CDR1 and CDR2 from the germline V gene are GTSNPN and SVGIG (reference sequence). CDR3 sequence reads: CAWSPLGGGKVGYTF. The CDR3 DNA sequence: TGTGCCTGGAGTCCGTTGGGAGGGGGGAAGGTGGGCTACACCTTC.

The rearrangement links TRBV19 to TRBJ1-5; TRBD1 agrees at 9 bases. This CDR3 has 17 residues. V lost 7 bases to trimming and J lost 6 bases; unmatched junction nucleotides: 16. Germline CDR1 reads LNHDA; CDR2 reads SQIVND (reference sequence). CDR3 loop: CASTQRDRVRSGQPQHF. For the CDR3, the DNA is TGTGCCAGTACCCAAAGGGACAGGGTGCGCTCTGGTCAGCCCCAGCATTTT.

This clone was seen a single time. DNA of the CDR3: TGTGCCAGCTCACCGGCAGGGGAGGGACAGCCCCAGCATTTT. Amino acids: CASSPAGEGQPQHF. J is TRBJ1-5 and V is TRBV18, with D perhaps matching TRBD1 (6 bases). The V gene lost 3 bases and the J gene lost 7 bases, with 13 bases spanning the gap. The germline CDR1 and CDR2 sequences are KGHSH and LQKENI. This CDR3 has 14 residues.

The CDR3 protein is CASSAQTNSNYGYTF. The CDR3 nucleotides are TGTGCCAGTAGTGCACAGACCAACTCTAACTATGGCTACACCTTC. The V call is TRBV19, the J call TRBJ1-2; D uncertain. Trimming took 5 bases from V and 0 from J, leaving 13 bases between them. The CDR3 is made up of 15 amino acids. CDR1 LNHDA and CDR2 SQIVND come from the germline V gene (reference sequence).